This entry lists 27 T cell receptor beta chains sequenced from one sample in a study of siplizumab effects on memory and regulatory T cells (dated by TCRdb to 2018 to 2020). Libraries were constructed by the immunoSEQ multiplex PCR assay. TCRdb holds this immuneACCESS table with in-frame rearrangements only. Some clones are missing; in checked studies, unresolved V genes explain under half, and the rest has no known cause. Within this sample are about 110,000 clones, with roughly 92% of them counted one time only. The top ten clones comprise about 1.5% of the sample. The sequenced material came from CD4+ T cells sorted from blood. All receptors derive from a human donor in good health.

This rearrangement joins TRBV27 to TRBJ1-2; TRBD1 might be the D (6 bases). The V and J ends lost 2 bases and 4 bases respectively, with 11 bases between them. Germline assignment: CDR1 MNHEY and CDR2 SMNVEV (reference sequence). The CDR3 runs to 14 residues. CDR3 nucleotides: TGTGCCAGCAGTTTAGGGGGCAGGGCCTATGGCTACACCTTC. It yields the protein CASSLGGRAYGYTF.

The CDR3 spells CASSPSGQGNRADTQYF. CDR3 nucleotide sequence: TGTGCCAGCTCACCATCTGGACAGGGAAACCGGGCAGATACGCAGTATTTT. V usage is TRBV18 and J usage is TRBJ2-3; the match to TRBD1 covers 8 bases. Germline CDR1 reads KGHSH; CDR2 reads LQKENI. J gave up 4 bases and V 2 bases, and 11 bases lay outside the gene matches. CDR3 length equals 17 residues.

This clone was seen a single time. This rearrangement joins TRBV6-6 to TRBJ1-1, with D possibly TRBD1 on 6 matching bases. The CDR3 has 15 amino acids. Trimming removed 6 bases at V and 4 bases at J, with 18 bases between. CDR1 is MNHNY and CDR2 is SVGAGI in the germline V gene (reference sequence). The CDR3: CASSRLQGTGTEAFF. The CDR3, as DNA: TGTGCCAGCAGCCGCCTACAGGGCACAGGCACTGAAGCTTTCTTT.

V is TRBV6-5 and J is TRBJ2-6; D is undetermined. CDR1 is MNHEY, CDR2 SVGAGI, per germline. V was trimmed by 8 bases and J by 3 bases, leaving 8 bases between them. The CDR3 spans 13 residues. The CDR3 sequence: CASGWGGANVLTF. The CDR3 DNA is TGTGCCAGCGGTTGGGGTGGGGCCAACGTCCTGACTTTC.

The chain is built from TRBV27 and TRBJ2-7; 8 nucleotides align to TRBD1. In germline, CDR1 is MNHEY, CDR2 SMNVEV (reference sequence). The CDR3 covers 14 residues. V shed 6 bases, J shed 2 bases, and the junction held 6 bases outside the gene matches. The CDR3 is CASRTGVYTYEQYF. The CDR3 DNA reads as TGTGCCAGCAGGACAGGGGTTTATACCTACGAGCAGTACTTC.

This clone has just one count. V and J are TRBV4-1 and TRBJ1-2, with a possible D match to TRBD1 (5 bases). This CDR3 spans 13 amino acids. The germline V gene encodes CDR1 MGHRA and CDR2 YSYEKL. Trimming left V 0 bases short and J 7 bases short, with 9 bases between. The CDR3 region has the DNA TGCGCCAGCAGCCAAGATTGGGGCGGTGGCTACACCTTC. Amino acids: CASSQDWGGGYTF.

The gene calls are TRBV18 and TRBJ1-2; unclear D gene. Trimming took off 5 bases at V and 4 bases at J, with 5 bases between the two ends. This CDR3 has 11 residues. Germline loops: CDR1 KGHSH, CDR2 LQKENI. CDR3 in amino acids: CASSDSYGYTF. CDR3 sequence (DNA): TGTGCCAGCTCAGATTCCTATGGCTACACCTTC. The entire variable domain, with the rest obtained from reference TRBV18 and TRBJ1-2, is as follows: NAGVMQNPRHLVRRRGQEARLRCSPMKGHSHVYWYRQLPEEGLKFMVYLQKENIIDESGMPKERFSAEFPKEGPSILRIQQVVRGDSAAYFCASSDSYGYTFGSGTRLTVV.

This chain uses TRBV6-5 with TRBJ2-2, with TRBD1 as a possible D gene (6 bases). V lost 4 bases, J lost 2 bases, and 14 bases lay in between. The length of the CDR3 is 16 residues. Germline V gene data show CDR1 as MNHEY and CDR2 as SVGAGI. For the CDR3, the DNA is TGTGCCAGCAGTTTTACCGGGACAAGAAACACCGGGGAGCTGTTTTTT. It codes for CASSFTGTRNTGELFF.

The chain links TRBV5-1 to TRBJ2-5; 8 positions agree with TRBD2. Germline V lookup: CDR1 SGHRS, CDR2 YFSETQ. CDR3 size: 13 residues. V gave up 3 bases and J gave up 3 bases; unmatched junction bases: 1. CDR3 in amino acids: CASSSAGEETQYF. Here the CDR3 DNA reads TGCGCCAGCAGCTCAGCGGGAGAAGAGACCCAGTACTTC.

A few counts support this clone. The CDR3 sequence is CASSYGTSGALAKNIQYF. In nucleotides, the CDR3 is TGTGCCAGCAGCTACGGGACTAGCGGGGCACTAGCCAAAAACATTCAGTACTTC. V is TRBV11-1 and J is TRBJ2-4, with TRBD2 matching over 13 bases. V shed 4 bases and J 0 bases; nucleotides not matched to a gene: 6. Germline V gives CDR1 SGHAT, CDR2 FQDESV (reference sequence). This CDR3 is built from 18 residues.

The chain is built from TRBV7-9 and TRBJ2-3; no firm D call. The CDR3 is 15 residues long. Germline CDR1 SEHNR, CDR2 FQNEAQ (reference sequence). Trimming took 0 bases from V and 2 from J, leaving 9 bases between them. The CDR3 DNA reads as TGTGCCAGCAGCTTAGCGCTGAGCTACACAGATACGCAGTATTTT. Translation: CASSLALSYTDTQYF.

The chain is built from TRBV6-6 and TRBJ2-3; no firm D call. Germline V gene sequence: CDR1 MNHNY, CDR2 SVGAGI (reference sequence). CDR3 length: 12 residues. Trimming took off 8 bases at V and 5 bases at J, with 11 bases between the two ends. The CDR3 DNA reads TGTGCCAGCGGTCTAGAGAGAGATACGCAGTATTTT. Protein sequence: CASGLERDTQYF.

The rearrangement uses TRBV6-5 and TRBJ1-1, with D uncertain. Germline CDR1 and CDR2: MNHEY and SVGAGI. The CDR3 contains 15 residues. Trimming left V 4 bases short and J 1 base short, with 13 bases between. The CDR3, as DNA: TGTGCCAGCAGTTTGACTTACGCAGGGAACACTGAAGCTTTCTTT. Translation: CASSLTYAGNTEAFF.

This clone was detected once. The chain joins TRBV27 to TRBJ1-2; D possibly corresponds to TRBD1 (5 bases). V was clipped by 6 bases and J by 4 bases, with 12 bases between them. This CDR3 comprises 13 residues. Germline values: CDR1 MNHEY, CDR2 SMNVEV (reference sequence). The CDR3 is CASSWDALYGYTF. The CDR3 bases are TGTGCCAGCAGCTGGGACGCACTCTATGGCTACACCTTC.

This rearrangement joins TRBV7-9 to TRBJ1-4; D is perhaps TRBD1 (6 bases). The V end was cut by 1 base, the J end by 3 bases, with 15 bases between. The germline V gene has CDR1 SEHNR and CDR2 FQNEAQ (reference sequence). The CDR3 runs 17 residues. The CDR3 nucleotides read TGTGCCAGCAGCTTAGGGCAGGGGATTTTTGCTAATGAAAAACTGTTTTTT. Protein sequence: CASSLGQGIFANEKLFF.

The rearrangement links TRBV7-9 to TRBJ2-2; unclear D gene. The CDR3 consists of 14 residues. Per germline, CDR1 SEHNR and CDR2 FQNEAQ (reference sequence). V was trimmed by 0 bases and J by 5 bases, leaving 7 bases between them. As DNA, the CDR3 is TGTGCCAGCAGCTTAGCGCCCGGGACCGGGGAGCTGTTTTTT. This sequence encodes CASSLAPGTGELFF.

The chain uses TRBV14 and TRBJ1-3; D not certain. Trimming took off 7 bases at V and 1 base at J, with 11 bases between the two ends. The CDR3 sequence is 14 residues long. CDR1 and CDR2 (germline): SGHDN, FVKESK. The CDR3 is CASKFHASGNTIYF. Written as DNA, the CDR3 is TGTGCCAGCAAGTTTCACGCTTCTGGAAACACCATATATTTT.

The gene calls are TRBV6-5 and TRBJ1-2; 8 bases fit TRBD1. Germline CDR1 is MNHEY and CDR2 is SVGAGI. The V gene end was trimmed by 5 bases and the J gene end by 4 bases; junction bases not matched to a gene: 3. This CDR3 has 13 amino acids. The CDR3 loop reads CASSRQGSYGYTF. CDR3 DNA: TGTGCCAGCAGTCGACAGGGGTCCTATGGCTACACCTTC.

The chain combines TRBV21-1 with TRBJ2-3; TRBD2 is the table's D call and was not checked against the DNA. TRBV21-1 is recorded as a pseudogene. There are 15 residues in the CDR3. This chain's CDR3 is CASIAGPGSADTQYF. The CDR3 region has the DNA TGTGCCAGCATCGCGGGGCCAGGGAGCGCAGATACGCAGTATTTT.

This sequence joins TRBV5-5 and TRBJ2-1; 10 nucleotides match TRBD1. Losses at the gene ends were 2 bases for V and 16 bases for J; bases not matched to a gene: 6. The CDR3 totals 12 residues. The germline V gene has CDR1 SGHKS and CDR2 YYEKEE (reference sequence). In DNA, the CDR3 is TGTGCCAGCAGCTTCCTGACAGGGGGCGCATTCTTC. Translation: CASSFLTGGAFF.

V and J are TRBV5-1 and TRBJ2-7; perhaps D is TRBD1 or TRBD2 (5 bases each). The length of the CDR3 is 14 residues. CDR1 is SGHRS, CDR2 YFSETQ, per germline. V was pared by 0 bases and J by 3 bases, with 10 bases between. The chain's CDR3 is CASSLGGRSYEQYF. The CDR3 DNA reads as TGCGCCAGCAGCTTGGGGGGACGGAGCTACGAGCAGTACTTC.

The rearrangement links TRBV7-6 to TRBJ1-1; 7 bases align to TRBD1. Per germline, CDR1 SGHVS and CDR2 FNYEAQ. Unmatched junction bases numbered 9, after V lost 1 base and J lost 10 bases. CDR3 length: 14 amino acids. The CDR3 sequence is CASSLDGGGRSAFF. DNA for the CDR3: TGTGCCAGCAGCTTAGATGGAGGGGGCCGCTCAGCTTTCTTT.

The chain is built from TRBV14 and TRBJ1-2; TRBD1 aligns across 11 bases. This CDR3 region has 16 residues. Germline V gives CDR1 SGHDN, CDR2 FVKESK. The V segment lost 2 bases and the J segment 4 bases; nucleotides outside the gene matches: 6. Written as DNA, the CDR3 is TGTGCCAGCAGCCAACGGACAGGGGGCGGTGCCTATGGCTACACCTTC. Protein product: CASSQRTGGGAYGYTF.

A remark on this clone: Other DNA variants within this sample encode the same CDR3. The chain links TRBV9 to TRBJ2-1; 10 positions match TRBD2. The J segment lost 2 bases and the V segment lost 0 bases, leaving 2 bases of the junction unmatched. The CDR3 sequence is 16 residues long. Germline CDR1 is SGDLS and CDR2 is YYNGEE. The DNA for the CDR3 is TGTGCCAGCAGCGTAGGTACTAGCGGGGCCTACAATGAGCAGTTCTTC. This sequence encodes CASSVGTSGAYNEQFF.

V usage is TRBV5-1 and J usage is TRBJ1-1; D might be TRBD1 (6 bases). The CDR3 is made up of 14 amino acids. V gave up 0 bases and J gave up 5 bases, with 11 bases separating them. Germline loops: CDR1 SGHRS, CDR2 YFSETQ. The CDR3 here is CASSLVGGRTEAFF. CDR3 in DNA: TGCGCCAGCAGCTTGGTGGGGGGGCGGACTGAAGCTTTCTTT.

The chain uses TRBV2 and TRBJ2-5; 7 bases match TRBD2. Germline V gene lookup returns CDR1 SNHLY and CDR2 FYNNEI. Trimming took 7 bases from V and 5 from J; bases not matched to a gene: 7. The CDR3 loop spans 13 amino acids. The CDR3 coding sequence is TGTGCCAGCATCTTGACTAGCTTCGAGACCCAGTACTTC. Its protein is CASILTSFETQYF.

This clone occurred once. The CDR3 here is CASRTSGLTYEQYF. The CDR3 bases are TGTGCCAGCAGAACTAGCGGACTTACCTACGAGCAGTACTTC. This chain links TRBV2 with TRBJ2-7, with 8 bases that match TRBD2. Germline V CDR1 and CDR2: SNHLY, FYNNEI. The CDR3 sequence is 14 residues long. V was clipped by 6 bases and J by 2 bases; unmatched bases: 6.